What follows are 28 T cell receptor beta chains derived from one specimen sequenced in a study of shared clonotypes between healthy human individuals. The table came from immunoSEQ multiplex PCR; TCRdb's copy has only in-frame clones and leaves some out. In the table there are about 1.1 million clones, roughly 74% of which are singletons. The sequencing input was memory CD4+ T cells from PBMCs. Subset noted: CD45RA-negative fraction. These receptors originate from a young man in good health. Some clones in this sample may be carry-over from other donors' samples.

The chain links TRBV4-3 to TRBJ1-2, with TRBD1 as a possible D gene (5 bases). V lost 0 bases, J lost 2 bases, and 16 bases lay in between. Per the germline V gene, CDR1 is LGHNA and CDR2 is YSLEER. CDR3 length: 17 amino acids. This CDR3 reads CASSQDNGQGRNYGYTF. The CDR3 coding sequence is TGCGCCAGCAGCCAAGATAATGGGCAGGGACGGAACTATGGCTACACCTTC.

The chain uses TRBV29-1 and TRBJ1-4; unclear D gene. Germline CDR1 reads SQVTM; CDR2 reads ANQGSEA. V gave up 5 bases and J gave up 6 bases, with 16 bases separating them. CDR3 length equals 14 residues. The CDR3 region has the DNA TGCAGCGTTTTTGTGGGTGGGGATCATGAAAAACTGTTTTTT. It encodes CSVFVGGDHEKLFF.

This clone appeared a few times. The chain carries TRBV6-1 and TRBJ1-2, with a weak D call TRBD1 (5 bases). This CDR3 has 14 residues. V lost 0 bases, J lost 4 bases, and 9 bases lay in between. CDR1 is MNHNS and CDR2 is SASEGT in the germline V gene. The CDR3 sequence: CASSEAQGLYGYTF. The DNA of the CDR3 is TGTGCCAGCAGTGAAGCGCAGGGACTCTATGGCTACACCTTC.

This chain uses TRBV9 with TRBJ2-3; D gene uncertain. Trimming stripped 0 bases from V and 6 bases from J, with 8 bases between. From germline, CDR1 is SGDLS and CDR2 YYNGEE. This CDR3 spans 13 amino acids. The CDR3 spells CASSVVVGDTQYF. The CDR3, as DNA: TGTGCCAGCAGCGTAGTAGTAGGGGATACGCAGTATTTT.

The chain employs TRBV7-3 and TRBJ2-2; D remains ambiguous. The germline V gene has CDR1 SGHTA and CDR2 FQGTGA. V shed 5 bases and J shed 0 bases, with 10 bases lying between them. This CDR3 contains 15 residues. CDR3 region: CASSPHAPNTGELFF. The DNA for the CDR3 is TGTGCCAGCAGCCCACACGCCCCGAACACCGGGGAGCTGTTTTTT.

The chain joins TRBV5-6 to TRBJ2-3; tentatively, D is TRBD1 or TRBD2 (6 bases each). Germline loops: CDR1 SGHDT, CDR2 YYEEEE. There are 14 residues in the CDR3. V dropped 4 bases and J dropped 4 bases, with 13 bases sitting between them. The CDR3 reads CASSPRRGADTQYF. The CDR3 DNA reads TGTGCCAGCAGCCCCAGAAGGGGGGCAGATACGCAGTATTTT.

This chain connects TRBV6-1 to TRBJ1-2, with D possibly matching TRBD1 (6 bases). Germline V gene lookup returns CDR1 MNHNS and CDR2 SASEGT. The CDR3 totals 14 residues. The V end was cut by 0 bases, the J end by 3 bases, with 8 bases between. The CDR3 region is CASSEAPGDYGYTF. CDR3 DNA sequence: TGTGCCAGCAGTGAAGCGCCAGGGGACTATGGCTACACCTTC.

This chain uses TRBV11-2 with TRBJ2-3; 7 bases are a match to TRBD2. Germline CDR1 is SGHAT and CDR2 is FQNNGV. J gave up 4 bases and V 5 bases, and 9 bases lay outside the gene matches. The length of the CDR3 is 15 residues. The CDR3 nucleotides read TGTGCCAGCAGCCCCAGGAAGCGGGGCGCAGATACGCAGTATTTT. Protein sequence: CASSPRKRGADTQYF.

CDR3 DNA sequence: TGTGCCAGCAGCCTGGCAATTCAGCCCCAGCATTTT. This gives the protein CASSLAIQPQHF. The genes are TRBV28 and TRBJ1-5; D call uncertain. Germline V gene sequence: CDR1 MDHEN, CDR2 SYDVKM. This CDR3 is built from 12 residues. V lost 6 bases, J lost 6 bases, and 9 bases lay in between.

The table lists this clone with a few counts. V is TRBV2 and J is TRBJ1-2, with D perhaps TRBD1 (5 bases). The CDR3 has 16 amino acids. The germline gives CDR1 SNHLY, CDR2 FYNNEI. Trimming removed 4 bases at V and 4 bases at J, with 19 bases between. The DNA of the CDR3 is TGTGCCAGCAGTGGGGGGGTGTATGTAGGAGTCTATGGCTACACCTTC. The encoded protein is CASSGGVYVGVYGYTF.

The genes are TRBV4-3 and TRBJ1-3, with D possibly TRBD1 on 5 matching bases. Germline V CDR1 and CDR2: LGHNA, YSLEER. V gave up 7 bases and J gave up 0 bases, with 7 bases separating them. CDR3 length equals 13 residues. In DNA form, the CDR3 reads TGCGCCAGCAAGGGGATCTCTGGAAACACCATATATTTT. Encoded protein: CASKGISGNTIYF.

This clone was counted a few times. The chain joins TRBV7-3 to TRBJ2-1; a weak D match, TRBD2 (6 bases). V was cut by 5 bases and J by 2 bases, with 13 bases left in between. The CDR3 loop spans 15 amino acids. CDR1 and CDR2 (germline): SGHTA, FQGTGA. The CDR3 DNA reads TGTGCCAGCAGCACTCTGGCGGGACCCTACAATGAGCAGTTCTTC. Translating it yields CASSTLAGPYNEQFF.

The chain is built from TRBV4-1 and TRBJ1-3; tentatively, D is TRBD1 (5 bases). Germline assignment: CDR1 MGHRA and CDR2 YSYEKL. The CDR3 loop spans 17 amino acids. V lost 3 bases and J 0 bases, leaving 15 bases between the germline ends. The CDR3 sequence is CASSQIFRTTSGNTIYF. The DNA of the CDR3 is TGCGCCAGCAGCCAGATATTCAGGACAACCTCTGGAAACACCATATATTTT.

The rearrangement links TRBV29-1 to TRBJ2-5, with 9 bases fitting TRBD2. V lost 2 bases, J lost 5 bases, and 3 bases stayed unmatched. Germline values: CDR1 SQVTM, CDR2 ANQGSEA. The CDR3 runs to 13 residues. CDR3 in amino acids: CSVETSGFETQYF. CDR3 DNA: TGCAGCGTTGAAACTAGCGGGTTTGAGACCCAGTACTTC.

As concerns this clone: Within the sample, other DNA sequences also encode this same CDR3. The chain links TRBV7-2 to TRBJ1-1; D ambiguous. In germline, CDR1 is SGHTA, CDR2 FQGNSA. The CDR3 totals 12 residues. Trimming took 5 bases from V and 0 from J, leaving 4 bases between them. As DNA, the CDR3 is TGTGCCAGCAGCCTCATGAACACTGAAGCTTTCTTT. This translates into CASSLMNTEAFF.

The chain is built from TRBV10-3 and TRBJ1-2, with D maybe TRBD1 (5 bases). The germline V and J ends were trimmed by 6 bases and 0 bases, with 14 bases remaining between them. CDR1 ENHRY and CDR2 SYGVKD come from the germline V gene. CDR3 size: 15 residues. DNA of the CDR3: TGTGCCATCAGGCGACAGCCTTTCGCTAACTATGGCTACACCTTC. Encoded protein: CAIRRQPFANYGYTF.

This chain joins TRBV6-5 and TRBJ1-1; D is ambiguous. The germline V gene has CDR1 MNHEY and CDR2 SVGAGI. The V end was cut by 0 bases, the J end by 6 bases, with 8 bases between. The CDR3 length is 13 residues. This CDR3 is CASSYSLASEAFF. In DNA form, the CDR3 reads TGTGCCAGCAGTTACTCGCTGGCATCTGAAGCTTTCTTT.

The chain couples TRBV4-2 to TRBJ2-7; D not resolved. Germline CDR1 is LGHNA and CDR2 is YNFKEQ. The germline V and J ends were trimmed by 2 bases and 0 bases, with 5 bases remaining between them. This CDR3 spans 13 amino acids. This CDR3 is CASSQPGSYEQYF. In nucleotides, the CDR3 is TGTGCCAGCAGCCAACCGGGCTCCTACGAGCAGTACTTC.

This clone was counted at least ten times. The chain couples TRBV30 to TRBJ1-2; the match to TRBD1 covers 10 bases. The CDR3 sequence is 13 residues long. V trimming: 2 bases; J trimming: 5 bases; junction bases outside the gene matches: 2. CDR1 and CDR2 from the germline V gene are GTSNPN and SVGIG (reference sequence). The CDR3 region is CAWSLGQGYGYTF. The CDR3 DNA reads TGTGCCTGGAGTTTGGGACAGGGGTATGGCTACACCTTC.

The chain links TRBV4-2 to TRBJ1-2, with a weak D call TRBD1 (5 bases). This CDR3 is 16 amino acids long. Germline CDR1 is LGHNA and CDR2 is YNFKEQ. Trimming left V 3 bases short and J 1 base short, with 15 bases between. The DNA of the CDR3 is TGTGCCAGCAGCCATGTCCGGGACGGACTTAACTATGGCTACACCTTC. Protein sequence: CASSHVRDGLNYGYTF.

The chain carries TRBV7-9 and TRBJ2-1, with D perhaps given as TRBD1 or TRBD2 (5 bases each). Germline CDR1 and CDR2: SEHNR and FQNEAQ (reference sequence). The CDR3 is made up of 14 amino acids. V lost 2 bases and J 8 bases, leaving 13 bases between the germline ends. CDR3 protein: CASSLIRGRDEQFF. In DNA form, the CDR3 reads TGTGCCAGCAGCTTAATACGGGGCAGGGATGAGCAGTTCTTC.

The DNA of the CDR3 is TGTGCCAGAACCCAGGGGCCTCGGGCAGATACGCAGTATTTT. It encodes CARTQGPRADTQYF. This sequence joins TRBV30 and TRBJ2-3; tentatively, D is TRBD1 (6 bases). The germline V gene encodes CDR1 GTSNPN and CDR2 SVGIG (reference sequence). The CDR3 has 14 amino acids. The ends were cut back, 8 bases at V and 4 bases at J, with 19 bases in the middle.

The gene calls are TRBV6-5 and TRBJ1-2; D ambiguous. The ends were cut back, 5 bases at V and 5 bases at J, with 18 bases in the middle. The germline V gene has CDR1 MNHEY and CDR2 SVGAGI. The CDR3 has 15 amino acids. The CDR3 protein is CASSPHFGAEYGYTF. CDR3 sequence (DNA): TGTGCCAGCAGTCCTCATTTTGGAGCTGAATATGGCTACACCTTC.

CDR3 amino acids: CAWRTPAGPDTQYF. The CDR3 DNA reads TGTGCCTGGCGGACCCCGGCCGGCCCAGATACGCAGTATTTT. V gene TRBV30 combines with J gene TRBJ2-3; D uncertain. This CDR3 is 14 amino acids long. The V gene lost 5 bases and the J gene lost 4 bases, with 16 bases spanning the gap. CDR1 is GTSNPN, CDR2 SVGIG, per germline (reference sequence).

CDR3 in DNA: TGCGCCAGCAGCCAAGGGCCGGACATACGGGAGCTGTTTTTT. It specifies CASSQGPDIRELFF. The chain combines TRBV4-3 with TRBJ2-2; D possibly corresponds to TRBD1 (5 bases). Deletions cut 1 base from V and 9 bases from J, with 12 bases between. Looked up from germline, CDR1 is LGHNA and CDR2 is YSLEER. There are 14 residues in the CDR3.

The chain employs TRBV10-3 and TRBJ2-5; the D gene is possibly TRBD2 (6 bases). The CDR3 consists of 12 residues. The germline V and J ends were trimmed by 6 bases and 5 bases, with 10 bases remaining between them. Germline loops: CDR1 ENHRY, CDR2 SYGVKD. CDR3 sequence: CAISPGGETQYF. The CDR3 DNA follows: TGTGCCATCAGCCCCGGGGGTGAGACCCAGTACTTC.

V gene TRBV18 combines with J gene TRBJ2-7; no reliable D call. The CDR3 runs to 15 residues. Trimming removed 6 bases from V and 3 bases from J, with 18 bases in between. Per germline, CDR1 KGHSH and CDR2 LQKENI. CDR3 region: CASSPLEAGNYEQYF. CDR3 coding DNA: TGTGCCAGCTCCCCCCTCGAGGCAGGTAACTACGAGCAGTACTTC.

This chain joins TRBV11-2 and TRBJ2-3; D not resolved. Germline CDR1 and CDR2: SGHAT and FQNNGV. CDR3 length equals 14 residues. Deletions cut 3 bases from V and 2 bases from J, with 9 bases between. The DNA for the CDR3 is TGTGCCAGCAGCTTGGTCGGACCCACAGATACGCAGTATTTT. Amino acid sequence: CASSLVGPTDTQYF.